These 19 T cell receptor beta chains share one sample of origin, sequenced in a study of Tregs in tolerant kidney transplant recipients. Profiling relied on immunoSEQ multiplex PCR, and the TCRdb table lists in-frame clones only, not all of them. This sample's table has roughly 50,000 clones. The specimen was CD4+ T cells from blood, collected before the transplant. The receptors stem from a human donor who received a combined kidney and bone marrow transplant.

For this clone: The read terminates 3 residues before the CDR3 end, so the remaining end is supplied by the germline J gene. The chain joins TRBV12-3 or TRBV12-4 to TRBJ2-3; unclear D gene. The V and J ends lost 11 bases and 5 bases respectively, with 11 bases between them. The CDR3 spans 11 residues. CDR3 DNA (partial): TGTGCCCGCACCTACTTAGATACG. Protein: CARTYLDT. The entire CDR3 sequence reads CARTYLDTQYF.

With regard to this clone: The sequence runs out 3 residues before the end of the CDR3; the remainder is reconstructed from the germline J gene. The chain employs TRBV20-1 and TRBJ2-3; 10 bases are shared with TRBD2. Germline values: CDR1 DFQATT, CDR2 SNEGSKA (reference sequence). The CDR3 contains 15 residues. V lost 6 bases and J lost 5; bases outside the gene matches: 11. The CDR3 bases that were read are TGCAGTGCCCCGGGCCTAGCGGGAGCTATAGATACG. This encodes CSAPGLAGAIDT. The whole CDR3 sequence is CSAPGLAGAIDTQYF.

Remarks on this clone: The sequence runs out 3 residues before the end of the CDR3; the remainder is reconstructed from the germline J gene. The chain links TRBV20-1 to TRBJ2-7; TRBD1 matches at 7 bases. V gave up 0 bases and J gave up 3 bases; unmatched junction bases: 11. Germline V gene sequence: CDR1 DFQATT, CDR2 SNEGSKA (reference sequence). This CDR3 has 16 amino acids. CDR3 bases read: TGCAGTGCTAGAGATAGATTTCGGGACAGTATCTACGAG. Protein: CSARDRFRDSIYE. The whole CDR3 reads CSARDRFRDSIYEQYF.

CDR3 bases read: TGTGCCAGCAGCTTAGACAGGGGAGCCGGGGAG. It yields the protein CASSLDRGAGE. The entire CDR3 sequence reads CASSLDRGAGELFF. The chain employs TRBV7-2 and TRBJ2-2, with 7 bases that match TRBD1. The read ends 3 residues early relative to the CDR3; the germline J gene fills the gap. Per the germline V gene, CDR1 is SGHTA and CDR2 is FQGNSA. The CDR3 length is 14 residues. Trimming took 1 base from V and 6 from J; bases not matched to a gene: 2. Using reference TRBV7-2 and TRBJ2-2 for the parts outside the CDR3, the full variable domain is GAGVSQSPSNKVTEKGKDVELRCDPISGHTALYWYRQSLGQGLEFLIYFQGNSAPDKSGLPSDRFSAERTGGSVSTLTIQRTQQEDSAVYLCASSLDRGAGELFFGEGSRLTVL.

As for this clone: The read finishes 3 residues shy of the CDR3 end, and the germline J gene is used to complete it. The V gene is TRBV7-2, the J gene TRBJ2-2, with TRBD2 as a possible D gene (7 bases). This CDR3 has 15 residues. V lost 3 bases, J lost 0 bases, and 8 bases lay in between. Per germline, CDR1 SGHTA and CDR2 FQGNSA. The CDR3 sequence is CASSFGGPNTGELFF. The part of the CDR3 DNA that was read is TGTGCCAGCAGCTTCGGGGGGCCGAACACCGGGGAG.

As for this clone: The read stops 3 residues short of the end of the CDR3; the missing end is completed from the germline J gene. This chain joins TRBV6-4 and TRBJ2-3; no clear D. From germline, CDR1 is MRHNA and CDR2 SNTAGT. Trimming took off 3 bases at V and 0 bases at J, with 4 bases between the two ends. The CDR3 extends over 13 amino acids. CDR3 loop: CASSDYSTDTQYF. Incomplete CDR3 DNA: TGTGCCAGCAGTGATTATAGCACAGATACG.

Turning to this clone: The read ends 3 residues before the CDR3 terminus; that terminus is restored from the germline J gene. V usage is TRBV11-2 and J usage is TRBJ2-5; 8 bases map to TRBD1. J was trimmed by 4 bases and V by 5 bases; bases with no gene match: 9. Per germline, CDR1 SGHAT and CDR2 FQNNGV. There are 15 residues in the CDR3. The CDR3 protein is CASSIGQGGGETQYF. CDR3 DNA, as far as it was read: TGTGCCAGCAGCATTGGACAGGGTGGGGGAGAGACC.

Remarks on this clone: The read gets to within 3 residues of the CDR3 end, and the germline J gene fills in the rest. The gene calls are TRBV18 and TRBJ1-1; tentative D call: TRBD1 (5 bases). The germline V gene has CDR1 KGHSH and CDR2 LQKENI. The CDR3 loop spans 15 amino acids. V lost 3 bases and J lost 1, with 12 bases in between. The CDR3 protein is CASSPSQGANTEAFF. Partial CDR3 DNA: TGTGCCAGCTCACCGTCGCAGGGAGCGAACACTGAA.

Comment on this clone: The read comes to an end 3 residues before the CDR3 does, leaving the germline J gene to fill in the end. The chain has TRBV5-5 and TRBJ1-2, with TRBD1 matching over 8 bases. In germline, CDR1 is SGHKS, CDR2 YYEKEE (reference sequence). The CDR3 is made up of 12 amino acids. The CDR3: CASSLDRDGYTF. The sequenced part of the CDR3 DNA is TGTGCCAGCAGCCTGGACAGGGACGGC.

As concerns this clone: The DNA ends 3 residues before the CDR3 does, and the rest of the CDR3 is filled in from the germline J gene. The rearrangement links TRBV19 to TRBJ1-2, with unresolved D. The length of the CDR3 is 15 residues. Germline V lookup: CDR1 LNHDA, CDR2 SQIVND (reference sequence). CDR3 bases read: TGTGCCAGTAGTATGTCGCGAACCCCCTATCTAGGC. This codes for CASSMSRTPYLG. The whole CDR3 reads CASSMSRTPYLGYTF.

Worth noting for this clone: The observed sequence ends 3 residues before the CDR3 terminus, with the missing tail filled in from the germline J gene. The chain recombines TRBV5-1 with TRBJ1-2; D may be TRBD1 (5 bases). The length of the CDR3 is 19 residues. CDR1 and CDR2 (germline): SGHRS, YFSETQ. CDR3 DNA (partial): TGCGCCAGCAGCGTCGAGGGGCGCGGCCGGGCCGGGTACCAAGAGACC. Its protein product is CASSVEGRGRAGYQET. The entire CDR3 is CASSVEGRGRAGYQETYTF.

The CDR3 reads CASKQRAHEQFF. CDR3 DNA (partial): TGTGCCAGCAAACAGCGGGCGCATGAG. The chain joins TRBV6-2 or TRBV6-3 to TRBJ2-1, with D possibly TRBD2 on 6 matching bases. The read stops 3 residues short of the end of the CDR3; the missing end is completed from the germline J gene. From germline, CDR1 is MNHEY and CDR2 SVGEGT. Trimming took 7 bases from V and 8 from J, leaving 12 bases between them. CDR3 length equals 12 residues.

About this clone itself: From the germline J gene comes the end of the CDR3, since the read stops 3 residues before it. The V gene is TRBV20-1, the J gene TRBJ1-6, with TRBD1 matching over 7 bases. Germline V gene lookup returns CDR1 DFQATT and CDR2 SNEGSKA (reference sequence). V was pared by 1 base and J by 7 bases, with 4 bases of the junction left unmatched. The CDR3 has 14 amino acids. CDR3 bases read: TGCAGTGCTAGAGTAGGGACAGAAAATTCACCC. Translated, it gives CSARVGTENSP. In full, the CDR3 reads CSARVGTENSPLHF.

As for this clone: The read ends 3 residues early relative to the CDR3; the germline J gene fills the gap. V and J are TRBV7-9 and TRBJ1-1; tentatively, D is TRBD1 (5 bases). The CDR3 covers 13 residues. The germline gives CDR1 SEHNR, CDR2 FQNEAQ (reference sequence). The ends were cut back, 5 bases at V and 1 base at J, with 8 bases in the middle. This chain's CDR3 is CASSPTGNTEAFF. CDR3 DNA, as far as it was read: TGTGCCAGCAGCCCAACAGGGAACACTGAA. The whole variable domain, filled in from reference TRBV7-9 and TRBJ1-1, reads DTGVSQNPRHKITKRGQNVTFRCDPISEHNRLYWYRQTLGQGPEFLTYFQNEAQLEKSRLLSDRFSAERPKGSFSTLEIQRTEQGDSAMYLCASSPTGNTEAFFGQGTRLTVV.

On this clone: With the read ending 3 residues before the CDR3 end, the germline J gene is used to fill in that end. This sequence joins TRBV20-1 and TRBJ2-6; 8 positions agree with TRBD2. V dropped 6 bases and J dropped 0; count of bases not matched to a gene: 7. The germline CDR1 and CDR2 sequences are DFQATT and SNEGSKA (reference sequence). The CDR3 runs to 16 residues. The part of the CDR3 DNA that was read is TGCAGTGCCTCAGCGGGAGTGCCCTCTGGGGCCAACGTC. Protein sequence: CSASAGVPSGANV. Given in full, the CDR3 is CSASAGVPSGANVLTF.

The CDR3 bases that were read are TGTGCCAGCAGTGGGATTGGGGACACA. It codes for CASSGIGDT. The whole CDR3 is CASSGIGDTAFF. This chain joins TRBV2 and TRBJ1-1; D is possibly TRBD1 (6 bases). The missing CDR3 end, 3 residues past where the read stops, is filled in from the germline J gene. The length of the CDR3 is 12 residues. Germline V gene sequence: CDR1 SNHLY, CDR2 FYNNEI.

Here the CDR3 reads CASSSPGQGADYGYTF. The sequenced CDR3 bases are TGCGCCAGCAGCTCCCCGGGACAGGGGGCTGACTATGGC. V gene TRBV5-1 combines with J gene TRBJ1-2; 12 bases are a match to TRBD1. The read gets to within 3 residues of the CDR3 end, and the germline J gene fills in the rest. The V gene end was trimmed by 3 bases and the J gene end by 3 bases; junction bases not matched to a gene: 6. CDR3 length: 16 residues. Germline V gene sequence: CDR1 SGHRS, CDR2 YFSETQ.

Concerning this clone: Germline is not matched at one junction end, which may reflect a read error. The observed sequence ends 3 residues before the CDR3 terminus, with the missing tail filled in from the germline J gene. The chain recombines TRBV11-2 with TRBJ1-2, with TRBD1 as a possible D gene (5 bases). The V gene's germline CDR1 is SGHAT and CDR2 FQNNGV. This CDR3 is 12 amino acids long. The sequenced part of the CDR3 DNA is TGTGCCACCAGCGAGGGGAGCCATGGC. Encoded protein: CATSEGSHG. The whole CDR3 reads CATSEGSHGYTF. The full variable domain, its missing parts supplied by reference TRBV11-2 and TRBJ1-2, is EAGVAQSPRYKIIEKRQSVAFWCNPISGHATLYWYQQILGQGPKLLIQFQNNGVVDDSQLPKDRFSAERLKGVDSTLKIQPAKLEDSAVYLCATSEGSHGYTFGSGTRLTVV.

Turning to this clone: The read terminates 3 residues ahead of where the CDR3 ends, so the germline J gene completes it. The V gene is TRBV11-3, the J gene TRBJ2-3; TRBD1 aligns across 8 bases. The CDR3 has 14 residues. Germline-derived CDR1 and CDR2 are SGHNT and YENEEA. V gave up 5 bases and J gave up 5 bases; unmatched junction bases: 6. CDR3: CASSLQGVGDTQYF. The CDR3 DNA, read in part, is TGTGCCAGCAGCCTACAGGGGGTGGGAGATACG.